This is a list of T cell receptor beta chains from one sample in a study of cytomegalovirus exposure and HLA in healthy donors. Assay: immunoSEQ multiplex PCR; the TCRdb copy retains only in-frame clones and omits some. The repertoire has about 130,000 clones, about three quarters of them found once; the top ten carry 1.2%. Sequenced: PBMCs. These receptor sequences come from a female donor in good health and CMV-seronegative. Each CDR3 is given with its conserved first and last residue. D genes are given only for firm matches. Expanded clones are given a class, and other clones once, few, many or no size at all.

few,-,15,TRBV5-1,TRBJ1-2,CASSPITGFNYGYTF,TGCGCCAGCAGCCCTATCACAGGGTTTAACTATGGCTACACCTTC
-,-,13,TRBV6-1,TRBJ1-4,CASNRAANEKLFF,TGTGCCAGCAACAGGGCTGCTAATGAAAAACTGTTTTTT
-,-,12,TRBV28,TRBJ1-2,CASSLSQGGYTF,TGTGCCAGCAGTTTATCGCAGGGAGGCTACACCTTC
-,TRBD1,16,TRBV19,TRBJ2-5,CASSTLSGQGEETQYF,TGTGCCAGTAGTACCCTCTCGGGACAGGGAGAGGAGACCCAGTACTTC
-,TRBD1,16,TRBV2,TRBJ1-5,CASRRGGQGGNQPQHF,TGTGCCAGCAGGAGAGGGGGACAGGGGGGCAATCAGCCCCAGCATTTT
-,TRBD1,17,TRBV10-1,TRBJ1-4,CASSPGIAGTGDEKLFF,TGCGCCAGTTCTCCGGGAATTGCCGGGACAGGGGATGAAAAACTGTTTTTT
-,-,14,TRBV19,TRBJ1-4,CARSDLRYGEKLFF,TGTGCCAGGAGTGATCTACGCTACGGGGAAAAACTGTTTTTT
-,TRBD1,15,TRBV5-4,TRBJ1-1,CASSPYRGMNTEAFF,TGTGCCAGCAGCCCCTACAGGGGAATGAACACTGAAGCTTTCTTT
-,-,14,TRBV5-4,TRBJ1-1,CASSFQKNRARAFF,TGTGCCAGCAGCTTCCAGAAGAACAGGGCTAGGGCTTTCTTT
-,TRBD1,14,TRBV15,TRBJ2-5,CATTPGQGDWTQYF,TGTGCCACCACTCCGGGACAGGGGGATTGGACCCAGTACTTC
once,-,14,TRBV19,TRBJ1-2,CASSIRSYNYGYTF,TGTGCCAGTAGTATAAGGAGCTATAACTATGGCTACACCTTC
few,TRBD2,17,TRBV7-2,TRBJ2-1,CASSLGGTSGSPNEQFF,TGTGCCAGCAGCTTAGGGGGGACTAGCGGGAGTCCCAATGAGCAGTTCTTC
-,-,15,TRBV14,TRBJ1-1,CASSQAGGAYTEAFF,TGTGCCAGCAGCCAAGCTGGGGGGGCTTACACTGAAGCTTTCTTT
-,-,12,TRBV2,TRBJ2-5,CASRDYQEAQYF,TGTGCCAGCAGGGACTACCAAGAGGCCCAGTACTTC
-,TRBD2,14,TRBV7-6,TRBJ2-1,CASSSFRGGNEQFF,TGTGCCAGCAGCTCCTTTCGCGGGGGGAATGAGCAGTTCTTC
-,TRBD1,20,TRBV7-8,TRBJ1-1,CASSLRAGGYPRGIGTEAFF,TGTGCCAGCAGCTTACGGGCAGGGGGCTACCCGAGGGGGATTGGGACTGAAGCTTTCTTT
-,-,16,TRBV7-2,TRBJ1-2,CASTKTPAGWNYGYTF,TGTGCCAGCACAAAAACCCCCGCAGGGTGGAACTATGGCTACACCTTC
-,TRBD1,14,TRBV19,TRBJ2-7,CASSPGQGPYEQYF,TGTGCCAGTAGTCCCGGACAGGGTCCGTACGAGCAGTACTTC
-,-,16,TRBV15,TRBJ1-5,CATSRDSLYSNQPQHF,TGTGCCACCAGCAGAGATTCCCTTTATAGCAATCAGCCCCAGCATTTT
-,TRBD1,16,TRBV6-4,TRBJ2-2,CASSREGTANTGELFF,TGTGCCAGCAGCCGAGAAGGGACAGCAAACACCGGGGAGCTGTTTTTT
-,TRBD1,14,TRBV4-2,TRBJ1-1,CASSQPDRVTEAFF,TGTGCCAGCAGCCAACCCGACAGGGTCACTGAAGCTTTCTTT
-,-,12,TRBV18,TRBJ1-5,CASSSGSQPQHF,TGTGCCAGCTCATCAGGCAGCCAGCCCCAGCATTTT
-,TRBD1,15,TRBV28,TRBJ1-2,CASNVEKGARIGYTF,TGTGCCAGCAACGTTGAAAAGGGGGCGCGGATAGGCTACACCTTC
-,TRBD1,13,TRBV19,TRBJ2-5,CATSTGTQETQYF,TGTGCCACCTCGACAGGGACACAAGAGACCCAGTACTTC
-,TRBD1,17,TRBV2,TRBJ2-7,CASSYVKRRDSTYEQYF,TGTGCCAGCAGTTATGTTAAACGCCGGGACAGCACCTACGAGCAGTACTTC
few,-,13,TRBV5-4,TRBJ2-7,CASSLASSYEQYF,TGTGCCAGCAGCTTGGCCAGCTCCTACGAGCAGTACTTC
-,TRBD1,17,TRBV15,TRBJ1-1,CATSGRLFPGGNDEAFF,TGTGCCACCAGCGGGCGCCTTTTCCCAGGGGGCAACGATGAAGCTTTCTTT
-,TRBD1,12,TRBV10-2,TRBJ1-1,CASARTGEGAFF,TGCGCCAGCGCAAGGACAGGGGAGGGAGCTTTCTTT
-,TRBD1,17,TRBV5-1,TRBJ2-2,CASSPLPGTGNTGELFF,TGCGCCAGCAGCCCGCTACCCGGGACAGGGAACACCGGGGAGCTGTTTTTT
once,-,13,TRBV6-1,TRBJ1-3,CASSAEGGNTIYF,TGTGCCAGCAGTGCGGAGGGGGGAAACACCATATATTTT
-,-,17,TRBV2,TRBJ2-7,CASSAWSTGLSSYEQYF,TGTGCCAGCAGTGCGTGGAGCACAGGTCTTAGCTCCTACGAGCAGTACTTC
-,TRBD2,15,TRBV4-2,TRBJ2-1,CASSQNLAGDNEQFF,TGTGCCAGCAGCCAGAATTTAGCGGGAGACAATGAGCAGTTCTTC
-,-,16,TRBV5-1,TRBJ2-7,CASSEPGGVGGFEQYF,TGCGCCAGCAGCGAACCCGGGGGGGTAGGGGGCTTCGAGCAGTACTTC
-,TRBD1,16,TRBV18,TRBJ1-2,CASSPQPGQANYGYTF,TGTGCCAGCTCACCACAACCGGGACAGGCTAACTATGGCTACACCTTC
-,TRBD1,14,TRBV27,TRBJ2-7,CASSRTGGLYEQYF,TGTGCCAGCAGCCGGACAGGGGGATTGTACGAGCAGTACTTC
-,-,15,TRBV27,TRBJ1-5,CASGDWDTANQPQHF,TGTGCCAGCGGCGATTGGGACACGGCCAATCAGCCCCAGCATTTT
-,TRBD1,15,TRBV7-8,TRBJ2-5,CASSLGDRGQETQYF,TGTGCCAGCAGCTTAGGGGACAGGGGGCAAGAGACCCAGTACTTC
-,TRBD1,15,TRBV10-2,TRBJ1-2,CASSETGQLIYGYTF,TGCGCCAGCAGTGAGACGGGACAGTTGATCTATGGCTACACCTTC
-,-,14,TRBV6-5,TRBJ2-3,CASSRGGSTDTQYF,TGTGCCAGCAGTAGGGGGGGGAGCACAGATACGCAGTATTTT
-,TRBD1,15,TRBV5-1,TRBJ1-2,CASSGGTGGAYGYTF,TGCGCCAGCAGCGGTGGGACAGGGGGTGCCTATGGCTACACCTTC
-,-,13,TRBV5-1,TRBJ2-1,CASKSQVTNEQFF,TGCGCCAGCAAGTCACAGGTTACCAATGAGCAGTTCTTC
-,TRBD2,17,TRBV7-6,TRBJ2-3,CASSLGASGGASDTQYF,TGTGCCAGCAGCTTAGGGGCTAGCGGGGGGGCATCAGATACGCAGTATTTT
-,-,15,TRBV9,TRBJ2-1,CASSVAASVYNEQFF,TGTGCCAGCAGCGTAGCGGCTAGCGTTTACAATGAGCAGTTCTTC
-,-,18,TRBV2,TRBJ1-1,CASSGPVQSVWKNTEAFF,TGTGCCAGCAGTGGGCCAGTTCAAAGCGTGTGGAAGAACACTGAAGCTTTCTTT
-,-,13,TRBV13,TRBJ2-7,CASSLGFPYEPYF,TGTGCCAGCAGCTTAGGGTTCCCCTACGAGCCGTACTTC
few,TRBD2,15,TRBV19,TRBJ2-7,CASSPQRGGRNEQYF,TGTGCCAGTAGTCCCCAGCGGGGAGGGCGGAACGAGCAGTACTTC
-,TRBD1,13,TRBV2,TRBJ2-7,CASTPDRGYEQYF,TGTGCCAGCACCCCGGACAGGGGTTACGAGCAGTACTTC
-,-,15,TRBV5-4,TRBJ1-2,CASSLSAGLNYGYTF,TGTGCCAGCAGCTTGTCGGCAGGGCTAAACTATGGCTACACCTTC
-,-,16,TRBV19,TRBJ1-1,CASSTSPGRGRTEAFF,TGTGCCAGTAGTACGTCCCCCGGAAGGGGTAGGACTGAAGCTTTCTTT